Given below is one T cell receptor beta chain in context. Its antigen is undetermined. Preparation of the TCRbeta library was carried out with unique molecular identifiers. TCRdb re-analysed the PCR reads in MiXCR, keeping a single row per CDR3 protein. Of some 450,000 distinct CDR3 sequences listed, 43% were seen once; the top ten hold approximately 25%. The sample is drawn from a study of T-cell reconstitution after alpha-beta-depleted transplantation in children. Study results and caveats: The main origin of T-cell counts and diversity one year after transplant was newly produced T cells.

Specimen: PBMCs, collected before TCRalphabeta/CD19-depleted stem cell transplant. The clonotype originates from a girl aged 2-10 years with aplastic anemia, due to receive a stem cell transplant.

CDR3 nucleotide sequence: TGTGCCAGCAGCTTAGGGGGGTACGGGAGGAGTTCCTACAATGAGCAGTTCTTC. Translating it yields CASSLGGYGRSSYNEQFF. The V call is TRBV11-2, the J call TRBJ2-1; TRBD2 agrees at 7 bases. Germline lookup yields CDR1 SGHAT and CDR2 FQNNGV. The CDR3 is 18 residues long. Trimming at V came to 1 base and at J to 1 base, leaving 10 bases not matched to a gene.